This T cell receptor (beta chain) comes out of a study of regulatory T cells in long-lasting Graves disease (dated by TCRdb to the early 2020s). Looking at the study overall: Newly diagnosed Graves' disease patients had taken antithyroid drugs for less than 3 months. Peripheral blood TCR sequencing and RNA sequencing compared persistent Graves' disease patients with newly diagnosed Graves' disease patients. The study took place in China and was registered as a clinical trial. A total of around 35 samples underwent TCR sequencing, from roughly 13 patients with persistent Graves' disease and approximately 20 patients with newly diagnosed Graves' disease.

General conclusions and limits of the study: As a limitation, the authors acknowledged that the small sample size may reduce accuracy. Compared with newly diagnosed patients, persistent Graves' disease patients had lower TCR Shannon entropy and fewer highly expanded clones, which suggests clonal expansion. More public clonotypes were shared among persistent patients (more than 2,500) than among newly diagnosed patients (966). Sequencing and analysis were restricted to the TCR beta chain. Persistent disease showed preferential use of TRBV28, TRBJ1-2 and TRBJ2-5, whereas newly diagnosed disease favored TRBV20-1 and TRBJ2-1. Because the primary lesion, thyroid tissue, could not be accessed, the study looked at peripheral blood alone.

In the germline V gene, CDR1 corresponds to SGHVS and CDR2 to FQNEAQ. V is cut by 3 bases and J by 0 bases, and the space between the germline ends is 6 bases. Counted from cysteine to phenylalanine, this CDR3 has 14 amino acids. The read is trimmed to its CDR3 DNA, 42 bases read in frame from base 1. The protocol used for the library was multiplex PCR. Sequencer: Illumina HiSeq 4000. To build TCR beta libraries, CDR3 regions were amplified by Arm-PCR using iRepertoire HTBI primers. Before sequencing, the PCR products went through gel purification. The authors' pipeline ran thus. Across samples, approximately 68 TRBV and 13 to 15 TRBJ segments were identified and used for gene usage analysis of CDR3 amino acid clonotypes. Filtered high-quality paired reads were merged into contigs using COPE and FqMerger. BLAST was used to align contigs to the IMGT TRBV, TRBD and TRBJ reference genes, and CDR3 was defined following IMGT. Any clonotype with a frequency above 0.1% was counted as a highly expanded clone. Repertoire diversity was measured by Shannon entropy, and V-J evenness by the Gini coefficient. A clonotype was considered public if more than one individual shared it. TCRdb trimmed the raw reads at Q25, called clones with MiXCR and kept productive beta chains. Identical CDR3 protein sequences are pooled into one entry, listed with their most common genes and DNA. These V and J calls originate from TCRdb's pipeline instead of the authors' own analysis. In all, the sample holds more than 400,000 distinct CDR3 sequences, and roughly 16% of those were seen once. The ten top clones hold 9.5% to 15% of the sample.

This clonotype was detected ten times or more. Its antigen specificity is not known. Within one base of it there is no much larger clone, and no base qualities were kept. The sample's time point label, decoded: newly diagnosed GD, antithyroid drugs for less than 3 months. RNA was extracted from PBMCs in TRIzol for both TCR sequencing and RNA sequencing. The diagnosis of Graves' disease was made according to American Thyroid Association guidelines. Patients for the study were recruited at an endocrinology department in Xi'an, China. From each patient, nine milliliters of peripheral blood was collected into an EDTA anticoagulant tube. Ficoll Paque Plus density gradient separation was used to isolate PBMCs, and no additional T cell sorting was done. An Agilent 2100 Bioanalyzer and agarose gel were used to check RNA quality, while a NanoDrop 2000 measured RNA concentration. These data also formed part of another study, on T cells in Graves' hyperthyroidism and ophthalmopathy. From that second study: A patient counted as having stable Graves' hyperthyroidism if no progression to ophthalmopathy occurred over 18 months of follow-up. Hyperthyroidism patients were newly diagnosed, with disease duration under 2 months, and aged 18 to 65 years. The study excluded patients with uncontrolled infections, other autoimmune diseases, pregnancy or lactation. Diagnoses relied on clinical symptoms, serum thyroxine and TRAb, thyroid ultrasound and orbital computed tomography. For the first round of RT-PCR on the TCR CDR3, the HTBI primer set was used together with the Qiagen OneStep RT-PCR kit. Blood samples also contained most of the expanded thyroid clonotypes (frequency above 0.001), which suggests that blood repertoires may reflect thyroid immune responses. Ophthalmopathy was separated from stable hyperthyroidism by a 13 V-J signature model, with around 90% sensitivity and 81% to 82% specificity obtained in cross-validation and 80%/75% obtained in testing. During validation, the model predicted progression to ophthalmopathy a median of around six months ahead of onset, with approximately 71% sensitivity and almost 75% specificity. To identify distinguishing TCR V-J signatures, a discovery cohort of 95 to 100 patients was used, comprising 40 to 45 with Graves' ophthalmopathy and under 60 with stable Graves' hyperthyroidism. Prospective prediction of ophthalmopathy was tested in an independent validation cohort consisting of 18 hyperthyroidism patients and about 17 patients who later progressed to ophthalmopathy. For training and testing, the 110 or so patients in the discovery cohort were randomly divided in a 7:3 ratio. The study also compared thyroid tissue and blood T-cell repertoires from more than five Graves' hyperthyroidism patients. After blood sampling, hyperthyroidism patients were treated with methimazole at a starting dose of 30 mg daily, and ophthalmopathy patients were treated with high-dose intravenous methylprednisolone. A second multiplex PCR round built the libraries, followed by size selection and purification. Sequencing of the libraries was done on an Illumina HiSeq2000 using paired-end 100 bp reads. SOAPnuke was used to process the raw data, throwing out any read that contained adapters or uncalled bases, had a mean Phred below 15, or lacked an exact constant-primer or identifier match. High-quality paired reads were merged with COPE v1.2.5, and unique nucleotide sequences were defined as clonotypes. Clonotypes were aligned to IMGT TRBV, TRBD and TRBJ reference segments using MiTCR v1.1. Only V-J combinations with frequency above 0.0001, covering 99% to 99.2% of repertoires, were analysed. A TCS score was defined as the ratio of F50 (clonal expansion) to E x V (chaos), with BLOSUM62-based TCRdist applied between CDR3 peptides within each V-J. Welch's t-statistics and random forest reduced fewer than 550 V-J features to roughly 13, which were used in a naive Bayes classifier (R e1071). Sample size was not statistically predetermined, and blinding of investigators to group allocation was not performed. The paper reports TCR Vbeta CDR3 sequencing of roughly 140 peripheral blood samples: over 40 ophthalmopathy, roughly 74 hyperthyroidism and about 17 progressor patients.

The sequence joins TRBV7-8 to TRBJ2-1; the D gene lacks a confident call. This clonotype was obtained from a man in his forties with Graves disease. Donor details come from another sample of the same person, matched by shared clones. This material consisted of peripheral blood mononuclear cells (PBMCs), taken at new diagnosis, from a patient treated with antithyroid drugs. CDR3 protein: CASSFNPSYNEQFF. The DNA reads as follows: TGTGCCAGCAGCTTTAACCCCTCCTACAATGAGCAGTTCTTC.